This T cell receptor beta chain was profiled in a study of cytomegalovirus exposure and HLA in healthy donors. Whole-study findings and limits: Reportedly, cytomegalovirus status was diagnosed with high sensitivity and specificity. A missense DCLRE1C variant was associated with V- and J-gene trimming of TCR beta chains in a later analysis, and an independent cohort replicated the association. Earlier results showed most TCR beta V segments being productive about 90% or about 30% of the time.

Primers for the PCR totalled 60 Vbeta and 13 Jbeta. Clones were sequenced by immunoSEQ multiplex PCR, and TCRdb holds only the in-frame ones, with some missing. The sample has 150,000 to 200,000 clones. Germline V lookup: CDR1 ENHRY, CDR2 SYGVKD. There are 16 residues in the CDR3. The J segment lost 3 bases and the V segment lost 6 bases, leaving 10 bases of the junction unmatched. Comments on this clone: Antigen: not known.

This clonotype was sampled from a woman aged 60-75 years in good health and CMV-seronegative. The rearrangement links TRBV10-3 to TRBJ1-2, with 10 bases that match TRBD1. Material: PBMCs. In DNA, the CDR3 is TGTGCCATCAGCGCAAGCTCGGACAGGGGGGACTATGGCTACACCTTC. Residues: CAISASSDRGDYGYTF.